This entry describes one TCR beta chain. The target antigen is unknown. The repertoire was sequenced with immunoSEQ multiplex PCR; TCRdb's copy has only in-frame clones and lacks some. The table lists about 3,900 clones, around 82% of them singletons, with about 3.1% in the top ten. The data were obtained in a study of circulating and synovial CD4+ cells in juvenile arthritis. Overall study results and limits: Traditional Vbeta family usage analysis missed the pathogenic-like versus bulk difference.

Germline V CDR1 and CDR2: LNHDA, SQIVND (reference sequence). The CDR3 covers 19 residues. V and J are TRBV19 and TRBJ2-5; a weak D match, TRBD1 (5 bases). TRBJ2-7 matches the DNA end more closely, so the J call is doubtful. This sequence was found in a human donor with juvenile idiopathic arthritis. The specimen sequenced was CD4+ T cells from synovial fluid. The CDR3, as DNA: TGTGCCAGTAGTATAAAAGGGATGGTGTGGGCAGGGTTTGCCTACGAGCAGTACTTC. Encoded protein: CASSIKGMVWAGFAYEQYF.